The rows below give T cell receptor beta chains drawn from one sample of a study of identifying expanded T cells in peripheral blood. Clones were read by immunoSEQ multiplex PCR, and TCRdb kept only the in-frame ones, dropping some. This repertoire shows approximately 100,000 clones, about 90% found once; its top ten account for 3% to 5%. The sample taken for sequencing was blood. These receptors were collected from a person between 18 and 70 years old in good health. Each CDR3 is given without its conserved first and last residue. The D gene is left open where the match is weak.

j_call: TRBJ1-2
v_call: TRBV2
cdr3_length: 14
d_call: TRBD1
cdr3_aa: ASSRSGTAGNYGYT

j_call: TRBJ1-2
v_call: TRBV2
cdr3_length: 14
d_call: TRBD1
cdr3_aa: ASSEALGTGGSGYT

j_call: TRBJ2-3
v_call: TRBV4-2
cdr3_length: 15
d_call: TRBD2
cdr3_aa: ASSQDTREGRADTQY

j_call: TRBJ1-1
v_call: TRBV27
cdr3_length: 12
d_call: .
cdr3_aa: ASSLKWEPLEAF

j_call: TRBJ2-7
v_call: TRBV28
cdr3_length: 11
d_call: .
cdr3_aa: AVEDARTYEQY

j_call: TRBJ1-6
v_call: TRBV5-1
cdr3_length: 12
d_call: TRBD1
cdr3_aa: ASSKTGSGSPLH

j_call: TRBJ2-3
v_call: TRBV5-6
cdr3_length: 13
d_call: .
cdr3_aa: ASSFTGLNTDTQY

j_call: TRBJ2-1
v_call: TRBV28
cdr3_length: 8
d_call: .
cdr3_aa: ASSLNEQF

j_call: TRBJ2-3
v_call: TRBV11-2
cdr3_length: 13
d_call: TRBD2
cdr3_aa: ASSWREEDTDTQY

j_call: TRBJ2-1
v_call: TRBV9
cdr3_length: 15
d_call: TRBD1
cdr3_aa: ASSVGTGGYYYNEQF

j_call: TRBJ2-2
v_call: TRBV2
cdr3_length: 12
d_call: .
cdr3_aa: ASTQGFSTGELF

j_call: TRBJ2-3
v_call: TRBV6-4
cdr3_length: 11
d_call: .
cdr3_aa: ASSVRGSDTQY

j_call: TRBJ1-6
v_call: TRBV6-5
cdr3_length: 12
d_call: TRBD1
cdr3_aa: ASSRGQGNSPLH

j_call: TRBJ2-3
v_call: TRBV15
cdr3_length: 13
d_call: .
cdr3_aa: ATSREGRKLHTQY

j_call: TRBJ2-3
v_call: TRBV9
cdr3_length: 12
d_call: .
cdr3_aa: ASSVGWGTDTQY

j_call: TRBJ1-2
v_call: TRBV19
cdr3_length: 11
d_call: .
cdr3_aa: ASKEGTARGYT

j_call: TRBJ2-7
v_call: TRBV10-3
cdr3_length: 13
d_call: TRBD1
cdr3_aa: AISEEGTGAYEQY

j_call: TRBJ1-4
v_call: TRBV5-1
cdr3_length: 12
d_call: TRBD1
cdr3_aa: ASSLGTGNEKLF

j_call: TRBJ2-7
v_call: TRBV5-1
cdr3_length: 10
d_call: .
cdr3_aa: ASSRNNYEQY

j_call: TRBJ1-6
v_call: TRBV7-9
cdr3_length: 13
d_call: .
cdr3_aa: ASSFGQTNNSPLH

j_call: TRBJ1-1
v_call: TRBV6-5
cdr3_length: 13
d_call: .
cdr3_aa: ASSYSIGGYTEAF

j_call: TRBJ1-5
v_call: TRBV27
cdr3_length: 11
d_call: .
cdr3_aa: ASSSSDNQPQH

j_call: TRBJ2-2
v_call: TRBV18
cdr3_length: 12
d_call: .
cdr3_aa: ASSSTKDTGELF

j_call: TRBJ2-5
v_call: TRBV27
cdr3_length: 13
d_call: TRBD2
cdr3_aa: ASSLFAGGQETQY

j_call: TRBJ2-1
v_call: TRBV18
cdr3_length: 12
d_call: TRBD2
cdr3_aa: ASSPSGADNEQF

j_call: TRBJ2-2
v_call: TRBV2
cdr3_length: 12
d_call: TRBD2
cdr3_aa: ASGLAGNTGELF

j_call: TRBJ2-1
v_call: TRBV18
cdr3_length: 15
d_call: TRBD2
cdr3_aa: ASSQFPGSGDYNEQF

j_call: TRBJ2-3
v_call: TRBV7-9
cdr3_length: 16
d_call: TRBD1
cdr3_aa: ASSPQTTGSYFTDTQY

j_call: TRBJ1-4
v_call: TRBV5-1
cdr3_length: 12
d_call: TRBD1
cdr3_aa: ASRDRATNEKLF

j_call: TRBJ2-2
v_call: TRBV5-8
cdr3_length: 14
d_call: TRBD1
cdr3_aa: ASSLKRQGYPGELF

j_call: TRBJ1-4
v_call: TRBV6-1
cdr3_length: 11
d_call: .
cdr3_aa: ASFGTASEKLF

j_call: TRBJ1-5
v_call: TRBV14
cdr3_length: 13
d_call: .
cdr3_aa: ASSPVQGWDQPQH

j_call: TRBJ1-2
v_call: TRBV18
cdr3_length: 12
d_call: .
cdr3_aa: ASSLKTKNYGYT

j_call: TRBJ1-1
v_call: TRBV11-3
cdr3_length: 11
d_call: .
cdr3_aa: ASSLGGNTEAF

j_call: TRBJ1-5
v_call: TRBV30
cdr3_length: 11
d_call: .
cdr3_aa: AWAPGAAQPQH

j_call: TRBJ2-1
v_call: TRBV30
cdr3_length: 13
d_call: TRBD2
cdr3_aa: AWSSGLAGRYEQF

j_call: TRBJ1-2
v_call: TRBV11-2
cdr3_length: 10
d_call: .
cdr3_aa: ASRSSPTGYT

j_call: TRBJ2-3
v_call: TRBV5-1
cdr3_length: 13
d_call: TRBD2
cdr3_aa: ASSPDSGPQVTQY

j_call: TRBJ2-1
v_call: TRBV19
cdr3_length: 13
d_call: TRBD1
cdr3_aa: ASSIEDRAINEQF

j_call: TRBJ2-7
v_call: TRBV10-2
cdr3_length: 12
d_call: TRBD2
cdr3_aa: ASSWTSGIDEQY

j_call: TRBJ2-1
v_call: TRBV2
cdr3_length: 8
d_call: .
cdr3_aa: ASSGGEQF

j_call: TRBJ2-5
v_call: TRBV6-1
cdr3_length: 12
d_call: TRBD2
cdr3_aa: ASQPLADQETQY

j_call: TRBJ2-1
v_call: TRBV4-3
cdr3_length: 15
d_call: TRBD2
cdr3_aa: ASSQAALAPDNNEQF

j_call: TRBJ2-3
v_call: TRBV10-2
cdr3_length: 10
d_call: .
cdr3_aa: ASWDIVDTQY

j_call: TRBJ2-3
v_call: TRBV5-6
cdr3_length: 14
d_call: TRBD2
cdr3_aa: ASSSGLAGVPHTQY

j_call: TRBJ2-5
v_call: TRBV5-4
cdr3_length: 13
d_call: TRBD1
cdr3_aa: ASSVRDSPQETQY

j_call: TRBJ2-5
v_call: TRBV2
cdr3_length: 9
d_call: .
cdr3_aa: ASSVAETQY

j_call: TRBJ1-2
v_call: TRBV29-1
cdr3_length: 7
d_call: .
cdr3_aa: SASGGYT

j_call: TRBJ2-7
v_call: TRBV21-1
cdr3_length: 11
d_call: .
cdr3_aa: ASFPGVPYEQY

j_call: TRBJ2-3
v_call: TRBV5-4
cdr3_length: 16
d_call: .
cdr3_aa: ASSPRGQRVGGTDTQY

j_call: TRBJ2-7
v_call: TRBV5-6
cdr3_length: 14
d_call: TRBD1
cdr3_aa: ASSLAPGQGGREQY

j_call: TRBJ2-7
v_call: TRBV28
cdr3_length: 11
d_call: TRBD1
cdr3_aa: ASSFSDRDEQY

j_call: TRBJ2-5
v_call: TRBV28
cdr3_length: 12
d_call: TRBD2
cdr3_aa: ASNSGGAWETQY

j_call: TRBJ2-3
v_call: TRBV12-5
cdr3_length: 14
d_call: .
cdr3_aa: ASGPGTAGLTDTQY

j_call: TRBJ2-4
v_call: TRBV10-3
cdr3_length: 13
d_call: .
cdr3_aa: AIRSITRPSDIQY